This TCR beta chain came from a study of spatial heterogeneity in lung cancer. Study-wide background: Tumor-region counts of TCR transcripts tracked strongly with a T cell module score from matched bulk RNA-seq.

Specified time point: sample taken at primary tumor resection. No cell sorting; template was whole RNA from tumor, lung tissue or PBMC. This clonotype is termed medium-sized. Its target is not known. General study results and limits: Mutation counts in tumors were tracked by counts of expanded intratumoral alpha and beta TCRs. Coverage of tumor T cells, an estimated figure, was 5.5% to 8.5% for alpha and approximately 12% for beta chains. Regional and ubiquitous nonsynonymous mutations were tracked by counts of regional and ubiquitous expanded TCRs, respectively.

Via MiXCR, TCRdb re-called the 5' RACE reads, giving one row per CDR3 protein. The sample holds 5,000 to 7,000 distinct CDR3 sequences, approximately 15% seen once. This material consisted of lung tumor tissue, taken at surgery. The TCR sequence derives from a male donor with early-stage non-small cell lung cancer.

CDR3 sequence reads: CASSLEFIRGLRGETQYF. DNA of the CDR3: TGTGCCAGCAGCTTAGAATTCATCCGTGGACTCCGAGGGGAGACCCAGTACTTC. The chain couples TRBV11-2 to TRBJ2-5, with D possibly TRBD2 on 5 matching bases. Per germline, CDR1 SGHAT and CDR2 FQNNGV. V dropped 0 bases and J dropped 5 bases, with 22 bases sitting between them. The CDR3 length is 18 residues.